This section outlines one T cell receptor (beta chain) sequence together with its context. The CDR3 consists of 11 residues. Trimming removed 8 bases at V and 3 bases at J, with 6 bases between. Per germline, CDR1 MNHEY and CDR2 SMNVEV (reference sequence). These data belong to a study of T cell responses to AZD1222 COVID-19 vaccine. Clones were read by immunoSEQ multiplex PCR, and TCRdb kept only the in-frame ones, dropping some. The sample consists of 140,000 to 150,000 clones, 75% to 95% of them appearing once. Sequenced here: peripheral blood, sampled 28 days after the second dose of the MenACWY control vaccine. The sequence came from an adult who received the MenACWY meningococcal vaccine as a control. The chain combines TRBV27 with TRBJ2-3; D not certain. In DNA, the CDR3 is TGTGCCAGCCGTCTAACAGATACGCAGTATTTT. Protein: CASRLTDTQYF.